The rows below give T cell receptor beta chains drawn from one sample of a study of Graves' ophthalmopathy and Graves' hyperthyroidism. TCRdb re-derived calls from the multiplex PCR reads in MiXCR, one entry per CDR3 protein. This table has about 700,000 distinct CDR3 sequences, roughly 40% appearing once. The material sequenced was peripheral blood. These receptors all come from an adult man with Graves' ophthalmopathy. Each CDR3 is given with its conserved first and last residue. The order of the fields is V gene, J gene, clone size, D gene, CDR3 DNA, CDR3 protein. A D gene is named only where the DNA matches it firmly. Where a row states a size, it is once, few, many or the class of an expanded clone; other rows omit it.

v_gene: TRBV9
j_gene: TRBJ2-2
abundance: .
d_gene: TRBD2
CDR3nt: TGTGCCAGCAGAGCCGGGACTAGCAACACCAGGGAGCTGTTTTTT
CDR3aa: CASRAGTSNTRELFF

v_gene: TRBV7-8
j_gene: TRBJ1-6
abundance: many
d_gene: .
CDR3nt: TGTGCCAGCAGCTTCAGAAGCTCCGTTTCACCCCTCCACTTT
CDR3aa: CASSFRSSVSPLHF

v_gene: TRBV7-9
j_gene: TRBJ1-2
abundance: few
d_gene: .
CDR3nt: TGTGCCAGCAGCTTAGCGGTTGGCAGTTCTAACTATGGCTACACCTTC
CDR3aa: CASSLAVGSSNYGYTF

v_gene: TRBV7-2
j_gene: TRBJ1-6
abundance: many
d_gene: .
CDR3nt: TGTGCCAGCACCTACCCGGGGTCACCCCTCCACTTT
CDR3aa: CASTYPGSPLHF

v_gene: TRBV7-2
j_gene: TRBJ2-1
abundance: .
d_gene: TRBD1
CDR3nt: TGTGCCAGCAGCCAGGACAGGGGGCAGGGCAATGAGCAGTTCTTC
CDR3aa: CASSQDRGQGNEQFF

v_gene: TRBV25-1
j_gene: TRBJ1-5
abundance: .
d_gene: TRBD1
CDR3nt: TGTGCCAGCAGTGATTCCGCGGCAGGGGGAGGGGAGACCCAGCATTTT
CDR3aa: CASSDSAAGGGETQHF

v_gene: TRBV7-6
j_gene: TRBJ1-1
abundance: many
d_gene: .
CDR3nt: TGTGCCAGCAGCTTGAAGGCCGTGAACACTGAAGCTTTCTTT
CDR3aa: CASSLKAVNTEAFF

v_gene: TRBV7-9
j_gene: TRBJ2-7
abundance: .
d_gene: TRBD2
CDR3nt: TGTGCCAGCAGCATAGGACTAGCGGGAGTACGCTACGAGCAGTACTTC
CDR3aa: CASSIGLAGVRYEQYF

v_gene: TRBV19
j_gene: TRBJ1-4
abundance: .
d_gene: .
CDR3nt: TGTGCCAGTAGTGACAACTCGGGGACTGAAAAACTGTTTTTT
CDR3aa: CASSDNSGTEKLFF

v_gene: TRBV2
j_gene: TRBJ2-7
abundance: .
d_gene: .
CDR3nt: TGTGCCAGCAAGGCAGGGGGGTCGCTCGAGCAGTACTTC
CDR3aa: CASKAGGSLEQYF

v_gene: TRBV25-1
j_gene: TRBJ1-4
abundance: .
d_gene: TRBD1
CDR3nt: TGTGCCAGCAGTTACGGACAGGGGTTCAATGAAAAACTGTTTTTT
CDR3aa: CASSYGQGFNEKLFF

v_gene: TRBV9
j_gene: TRBJ1-1
abundance: many
d_gene: .
CDR3nt: TGTGCCAGCAGCGTAGTTATGAACACTGAAGCTTTCTTT
CDR3aa: CASSVVMNTEAFF

v_gene: TRBV29-1
j_gene: TRBJ1-1
abundance: .
d_gene: .
CDR3nt: TGCAGCGCCGAGTTGGGGGGAGGATACACTGAAGCTTTCTTT
CDR3aa: CSAELGGGYTEAFF

v_gene: TRBV2
j_gene: TRBJ1-4
abundance: .
d_gene: .
CDR3nt: TGTGCCAGCAGTTATGCCTCGGTAGGATTGAGTGAAAAACTGTTTTTT
CDR3aa: CASSYASVGLSEKLFF

v_gene: TRBV7-8
j_gene: TRBJ1-3
abundance: .
d_gene: .
CDR3nt: TGTGCCAGCAGCTTAGGAGGCGAGGGAAACACCATATATTTT
CDR3aa: CASSLGGEGNTIYF

v_gene: TRBV2
j_gene: TRBJ2-7
abundance: .
d_gene: TRBD1
CDR3nt: TGTGCCAGCAGTGCCTACAGGGGGAACTCCTACGAGCAGTACTTC
CDR3aa: CASSAYRGNSYEQYF

v_gene: TRBV7-2
j_gene: TRBJ2-1
abundance: .
d_gene: .
CDR3nt: TGTGCCAGCAGCTTCCACGGGGGGCTGGGCTACAATGAGCAGTTCTTC
CDR3aa: CASSFHGGLGYNEQFF

v_gene: TRBV19
j_gene: TRBJ2-2
abundance: .
d_gene: TRBD2
CDR3nt: TGTGCCAGAATGGGACTAGCTAAAGGCGGGGAGCTGTTTTTT
CDR3aa: CARMGLAKGGELFF

v_gene: TRBV29-1
j_gene: TRBJ2-3
abundance: .
d_gene: .
CDR3nt: TGCAGCGTTGGCCGGGGCTCGAGCACAGATACGCAGTATTTT
CDR3aa: CSVGRGSSTDTQYF

v_gene: TRBV11-2
j_gene: TRBJ2-2
abundance: few
d_gene: .
CDR3nt: TGTGCCAGCAGCTTAGGGCAGCGGACCACCGGGGAGCTGTTTTTT
CDR3aa: CASSLGQRTTGELFF

v_gene: TRBV25-1
j_gene: TRBJ2-7
abundance: .
d_gene: .
CDR3nt: TGTGCCAGCAGTGCTCGATCGGTAGGCCAGACGGTCGAGCAGTACTTC
CDR3aa: CASSARSVGQTVEQYF

v_gene: TRBV7-9
j_gene: TRBJ2-5
abundance: .
d_gene: .
CDR3nt: TGTGCCAGCAGCCCTCAGGGGATCCAAGAGACCCAGTACTTC
CDR3aa: CASSPQGIQETQYF

v_gene: TRBV27
j_gene: TRBJ2-5
abundance: few
d_gene: TRBD1
CDR3nt: TGTGCCAGCAGTCTACAGGGGCCTGGGGGGACCCAGTACTTC
CDR3aa: CASSLQGPGGTQYF

v_gene: TRBV19
j_gene: TRBJ2-5
abundance: few
d_gene: TRBD2
CDR3nt: TGTGCCAGTAGCTGGCGGGAGGGGGAGACCCAGTACTTC
CDR3aa: CASSWREGETQYF

v_gene: TRBV19
j_gene: TRBJ1-5
abundance: many
d_gene: TRBD1
CDR3nt: TGTGCCAGTCGACAGGGTAGGGTGCAGCCCCAGCATTTT
CDR3aa: CASRQGRVQPQHF

v_gene: TRBV10-3
j_gene: TRBJ1-6
abundance: .
d_gene: .
CDR3nt: TGTGCCATCAGTTACGCCGGGAGCCCGGGGGGATCACCCCTCCACTTT
CDR3aa: CAISYAGSPGGSPLHF

v_gene: TRBV2
j_gene: TRBJ1-1
abundance: few
d_gene: .
CDR3nt: TGTGCCAGCAGTGAGACAGGAACTAGGAACACTGAAGCTTTCTTT
CDR3aa: CASSETGTRNTEAFF

v_gene: TRBV15
j_gene: TRBJ1-2
abundance: .
d_gene: .
CDR3nt: TGTGCCGCCAGTAGAGGACAGTCCTATGGCTACACCTTC
CDR3aa: CAASRGQSYGYTF

v_gene: TRBV29-1
j_gene: TRBJ2-1
abundance: .
d_gene: TRBD1
CDR3nt: TGCAGCGTCCTACCGGGACAGGGCTCCTACAATGAGCAGTTCTTC
CDR3aa: CSVLPGQGSYNEQFF

v_gene: TRBV15
j_gene: TRBJ2-7
abundance: .
d_gene: TRBD1
CDR3nt: TGTGCCACCAGCAGAGGGACAGGGTTGGCCGAGCAGTACTTC
CDR3aa: CATSRGTGLAEQYF

v_gene: TRBV10-2
j_gene: TRBJ1-5
abundance: many
d_gene: .
CDR3nt: TGCGCCAGCAGTGGGACAGATAGCAATCAGCCCCAGCATTTT
CDR3aa: CASSGTDSNQPQHF

v_gene: TRBV2
j_gene: TRBJ2-5
abundance: .
d_gene: .
CDR3nt: TGTGCCAGCAGTTCGAAGATAGGACAGGTTTTCACCGGGGGAGAGACCCAGTACTTC
CDR3aa: CASSSKIGQVFTGGETQYF

v_gene: TRBV7-2
j_gene: TRBJ1-4
abundance: .
d_gene: .
CDR3nt: TGTGCCAGCAGCTTACGAGGCAGGATGACGGCTAATGAAAAACTGTTTTTT
CDR3aa: CASSLRGRMTANEKLFF

v_gene: TRBV16
j_gene: TRBJ1-2
abundance: many
d_gene: TRBD1
CDR3nt: TGTGCCAGCAGCCCTGATCCAAACAGGGGGCCTTCGGGCTACACCTTC
CDR3aa: CASSPDPNRGPSGYTF

v_gene: TRBV6-1
j_gene: TRBJ2-5
abundance: .
d_gene: TRBD1
CDR3nt: TGTGCCAGCAGCGTTCTGACAGGGAGACAAGAGACCCAGTACTTC
CDR3aa: CASSVLTGRQETQYF

v_gene: TRBV7-2
j_gene: TRBJ1-2
abundance: many
d_gene: .
CDR3nt: TGTGCCAGCAGCTTAGCTGGGGGGGCAGGCTACACCTTC
CDR3aa: CASSLAGGAGYTF